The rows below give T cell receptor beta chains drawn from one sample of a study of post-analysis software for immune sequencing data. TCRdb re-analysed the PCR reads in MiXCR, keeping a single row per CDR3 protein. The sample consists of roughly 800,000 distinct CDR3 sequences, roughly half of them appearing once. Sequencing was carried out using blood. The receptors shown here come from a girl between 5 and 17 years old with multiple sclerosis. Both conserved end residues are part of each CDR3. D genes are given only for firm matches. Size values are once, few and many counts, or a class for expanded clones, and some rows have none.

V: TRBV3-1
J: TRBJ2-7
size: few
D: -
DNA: TGTGCCAGCAGCCCCCCGTTCTCCTACGAGCAGTACTTC
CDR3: CASSPPFSYEQYF

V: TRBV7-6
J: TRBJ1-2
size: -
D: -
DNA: TGTGCCAGCAGCTTAGGACAGGTCCCCAATGGCTACACCTTC
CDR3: CASSLGQVPNGYTF

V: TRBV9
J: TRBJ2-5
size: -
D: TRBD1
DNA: TGTGCCAGCGGGACAGGGGACGTCCAAGAGACCCAGTACTTC
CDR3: CASGTGDVQETQYF

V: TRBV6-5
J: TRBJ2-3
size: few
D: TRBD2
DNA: TGTGCCAGCAGTTACTCGACCCCAACTAGCGGCCTACCGGATACGCAGTATTTT
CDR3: CASSYSTPTSGLPDTQYF

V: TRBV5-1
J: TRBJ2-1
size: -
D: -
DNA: TGCGCCAGCAGCCGAGGTACTGGTAATGAGCAGTTCTTC
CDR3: CASSRGTGNEQFF

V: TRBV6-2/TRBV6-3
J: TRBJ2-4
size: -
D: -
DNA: TGTGCCAGCAGTTACTGGGCGACCAAAAACATTCAGTACTTC
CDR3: CASSYWATKNIQYF

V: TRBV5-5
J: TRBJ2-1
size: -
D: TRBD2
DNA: TGTGCCAGCAGGCCCCAATGGGGACTAAACCATGAGCAGTTCTTC
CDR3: CASRPQWGLNHEQFF

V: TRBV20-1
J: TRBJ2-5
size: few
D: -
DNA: TGCAGTGCTAGCTGGCAAGAGACCCAGTACTTC
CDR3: CSASWQETQYF

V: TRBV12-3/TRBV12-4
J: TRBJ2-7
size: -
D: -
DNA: TGTGCCAGCAGTTCCGTCGAGGTGGGCTCCTACGAGCAGTACTTC
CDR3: CASSSVEVGSYEQYF

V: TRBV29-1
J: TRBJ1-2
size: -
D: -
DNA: TGCAGCGTTCCTGGGGTTGGCTACACCTTC
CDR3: CSVPGVGYTF

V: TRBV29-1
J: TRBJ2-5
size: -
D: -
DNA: TGCAGCGTTGGTGTGGCGCCACAGTACTTC
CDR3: CSVGVAPQYF

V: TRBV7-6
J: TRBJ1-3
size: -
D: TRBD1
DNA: TGTGCCAGCAGCTTAGGGACAGGAGCTCGAGGGAACACCATATATTTT
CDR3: CASSLGTGARGNTIYF

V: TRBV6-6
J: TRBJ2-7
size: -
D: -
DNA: TGTGCCAGCAGGTTGGCATCCCCCGACGAGCAGTACTTC
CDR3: CASRLASPDEQYF

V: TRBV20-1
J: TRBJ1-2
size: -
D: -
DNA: TGCAGTGCAACGACCAGGGTCTTGGATGGCTACACCTTC
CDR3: CSATTRVLDGYTF

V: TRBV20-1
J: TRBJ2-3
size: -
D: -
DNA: TGCAGTGCTCCCTATGGGAGAAGCACAGATACGCAGTATTTT
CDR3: CSAPYGRSTDTQYF

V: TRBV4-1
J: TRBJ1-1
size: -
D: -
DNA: TGCGCCAGCAGCCAAGGGGCAGGGCCTACAGAAGCTTTCTTT
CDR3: CASSQGAGPTEAFF

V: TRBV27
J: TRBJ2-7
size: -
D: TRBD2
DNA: TGTGCCAGCAGTCCTCCCCGGCTAGCGGGAGTGGGGGCCTACGAGCAGTACTTC
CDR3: CASSPPRLAGVGAYEQYF

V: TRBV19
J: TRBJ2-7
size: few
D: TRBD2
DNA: TGTGCCAGTAGTTCCCGACTAGCCGGATACGAGCAGTACTTC
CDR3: CASSSRLAGYEQYF

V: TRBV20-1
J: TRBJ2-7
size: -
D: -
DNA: TGCAGTGCTAGAAGGGCCGGAGCGGTGAGCTCCTACGAGCAGTACTTC
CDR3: CSARRAGAVSSYEQYF

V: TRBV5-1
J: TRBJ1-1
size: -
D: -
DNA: TGCGCCAGCAGCCCGGCGGGGGCTGAAGCTTTCTTT
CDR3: CASSPAGAEAFF

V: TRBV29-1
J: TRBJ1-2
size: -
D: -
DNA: TGCAGCGTTGAAGATGGGCGTAGAGCGTATGGCTACACCTTC
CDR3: CSVEDGRRAYGYTF

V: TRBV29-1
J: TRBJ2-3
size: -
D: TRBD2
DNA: TGCAGCGTTGGTCGCGGGGGGTGGTTGGATACGCAGTATTTT
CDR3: CSVGRGGWLDTQYF

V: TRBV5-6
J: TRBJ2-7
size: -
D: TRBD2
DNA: TGTGCCAGCAGCTTGGAGGTCGGGGGGGAAGAGAGCCAGTACTTC
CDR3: CASSLEVGGEESQYF

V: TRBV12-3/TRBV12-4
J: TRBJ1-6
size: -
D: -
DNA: TGTGTCAGCAGCTCTGGGAGTTATGGTTCACCCCTCCACTTT
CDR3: CVSSSGSYGSPLHF

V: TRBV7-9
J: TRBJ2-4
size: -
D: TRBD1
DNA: TGTGCCAGCAGCTCGGTGCTAGGGACAGGGCACAAAAACATTCAGTACTTC
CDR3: CASSSVLGTGHKNIQYF

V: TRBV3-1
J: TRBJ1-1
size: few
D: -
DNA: TGTGCCAGCAGCCGAAGAGGGGACACTGAAGCTTTCTTT
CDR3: CASSRRGDTEAFF

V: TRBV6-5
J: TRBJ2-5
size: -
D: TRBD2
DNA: TGTGCCAGCTCTAGCGGGGGGGCCTCGAGTGAGACCCAGTACTTC
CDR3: CASSSGGASSETQYF

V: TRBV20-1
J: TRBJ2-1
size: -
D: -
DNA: TGCAGTGCTAGAGTATTGGGCGGGATGTACAATGAGCAGTTCTTC
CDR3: CSARVLGGMYNEQFF